What follows describes a single TCR beta chain. The antigen is undetermined. With V trimmed by 3 bases and J by 2 bases, 6 bases remained unmatched. The germline CDR1 and CDR2 sequences are SQVTM and ANQGSEA. This CDR3 comprises 14 residues. The data were obtained in a study of cytomegalovirus exposure and HLA in healthy donors. Overall study context: A later analysis reported the same platform for the roughly 120 validation repertoires and the roughly 630 first-cohort repertoires. Regarding the study as a whole: One later analysis, an examination of the roughly 130 validation repertoires, found that first-cohort TCR clusters tended to co-occur in them. Researchers catalogued 164 TCR beta chains as cytomegalovirus-associated.

The donors were part of the 120-subject validation cohort, which stood apart from the approximately 700-subject first cohort. Profiling relied on immunoSEQ multiplex PCR, and the TCRdb table lists in-frame clones only, not all of them. The top ten hold 1% to 1.5% of the sample, which has around 60,000 clones, about 91% seen once. Sequenced sample: PBMCs. The TCR sequence derives from a woman aged 18-29 years in good health and CMV-seronegative. The chain recombines TRBV29-1 with TRBJ2-7; 8 nucleotides match TRBD2. The CDR3 bases are TGCAGCGTTGAGGAAGCGGGAGAAACCTACGAGCAGTACTTC. This gives the protein CSVEEAGETYEQYF.